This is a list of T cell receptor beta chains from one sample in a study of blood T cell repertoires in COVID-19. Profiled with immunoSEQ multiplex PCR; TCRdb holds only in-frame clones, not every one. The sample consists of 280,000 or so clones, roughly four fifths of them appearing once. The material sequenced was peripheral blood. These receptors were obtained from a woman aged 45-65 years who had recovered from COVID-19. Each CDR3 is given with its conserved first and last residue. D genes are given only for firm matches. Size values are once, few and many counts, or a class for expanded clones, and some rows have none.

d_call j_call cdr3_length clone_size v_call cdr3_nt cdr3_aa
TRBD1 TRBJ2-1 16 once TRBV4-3 TGCGCCAGCAGCCAGGGGACAGGGGGTTCCTACAATGAGCAGTTCTTC CASSQGTGGSYNEQFF
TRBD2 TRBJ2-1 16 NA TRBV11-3 TGTGCCAGCAGCCCCCGGACTAGCGGGAGTTCCGATGAGCAGTTCTTC CASSPRTSGSSDEQFF
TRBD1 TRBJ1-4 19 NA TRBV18 TGTGCCAGCTCATTGGGAACCCGACAGGGACGGGCCACCAGGGAAAAACTGTTTTTT CASSLGTRQGRATREKLFF
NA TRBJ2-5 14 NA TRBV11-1 TGTGCCAGCAGCTTAAGCGGGTCACAAGAGACCCAGTACTTC CASSLSGSQETQYF
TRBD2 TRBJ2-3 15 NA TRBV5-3 TGTGCCAGAAGCTTGGATAGCGGGGGTACAGATACGCAGTATTTT CARSLDSGGTDTQYF
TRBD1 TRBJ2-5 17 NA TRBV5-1 TGCGCCAGCAGCTTGGCGGGGGACAGGGGGTCCCAAGAGACCCAGTACTTC CASSLAGDRGSQETQYF
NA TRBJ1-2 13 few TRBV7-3 TGTGCCAGCAGCTTAGACAATGGCCATGGCTACACCTTC CASSLDNGHGYTF
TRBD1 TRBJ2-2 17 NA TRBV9 TGTGCCAGCAGCGTAGATGGTAGGGGGCTAGACACCGGGGAGCTGTTTTTT CASSVDGRGLDTGELFF
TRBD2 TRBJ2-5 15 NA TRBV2 TGTGCCAGCAGGCCCTTCGCTAGCGGGAGCGAGACCCAGTACTTC CASRPFASGSETQYF
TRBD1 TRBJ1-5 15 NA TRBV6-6 TGTGCCAGCAGTTACTCACGGACAGGGGTACAGCCCCAGCATTTT CASSYSRTGVQPQHF
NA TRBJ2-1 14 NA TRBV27 TGTGCCAGCAGTTTAGGCGGGACAGTCAATGAGCAGTTCTTC CASSLGGTVNEQFF
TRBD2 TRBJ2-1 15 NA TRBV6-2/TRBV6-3 TGTGCCAGCAGCCCGAGCGGGAGGGCGAGGAATGAGCAGTTCTTC CASSPSGRARNEQFF
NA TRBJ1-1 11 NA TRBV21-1 TGTGCCAGCAAGTTGACAGGGGGTGCTTTCTTT CASKLTGGAFF
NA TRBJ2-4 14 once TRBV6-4 TGTGCCAGCAGTGAGGGCCCCGGGGGAAACATTCAGTACTTC CASSEGPGGNIQYF
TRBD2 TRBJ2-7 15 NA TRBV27 TGTGCCAGCAGTTTGGGTAGCGGGCCCTCCTACGAGCAGTACTTC CASSLGSGPSYEQYF
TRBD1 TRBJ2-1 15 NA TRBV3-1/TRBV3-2 TGTGCCAGCAGCCAAGGGCAGGGGGCGGCCGGTGAGCAGTTCTTC CASSQGQGAAGEQFF
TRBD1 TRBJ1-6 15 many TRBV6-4 TGTGCCAGCAGTGACTCGACAGGGGGCAATTCACCCCTCCACTTT CASSDSTGGNSPLHF
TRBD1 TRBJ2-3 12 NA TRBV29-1 TGCAGCTCTGGGACAGGGGCAGATACGCAGTATTTT CSSGTGADTQYF
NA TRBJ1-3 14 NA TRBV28 TGTGCCAGCAGTCCCCTTAACAGGGGAAACACCATATATTTT CASSPLNRGNTIYF
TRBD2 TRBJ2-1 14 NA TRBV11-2 TGTGCCAGCGAATATACTAGCGGGAGCAATGAGCAGTTCTTC CASEYTSGSNEQFF
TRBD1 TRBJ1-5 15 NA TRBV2 TGTGCCAGCATGCTGGGCAGGGGGAGCAATCAGCCCCAGCATTTT CASMLGRGSNQPQHF
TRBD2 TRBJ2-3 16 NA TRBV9 TGTGCCAGCAGCCCCCACAGCGGGGGCCGCACAGATACGCAGTATTTT CASSPHSGGRTDTQYF
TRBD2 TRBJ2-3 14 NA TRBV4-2 TGTGCCAGCAGCCAAACTAGCGGGAGTGATACGCAGTATTTT CASSQTSGSDTQYF
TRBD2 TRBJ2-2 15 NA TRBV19 TGTGCCAGTAGTATGGGGGGGAGGTACACCGGGGAGCTGTTTTTT CASSMGGRYTGELFF
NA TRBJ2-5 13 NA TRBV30 TGTGCCTGGAGTGTACCAGGTCAAGAGACCCAGTACTTC CAWSVPGQETQYF
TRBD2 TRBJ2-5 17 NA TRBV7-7 TGTGCCAGCAGCTTAGCCTCGGGACTAGCGGGCAAAGAGACCCAGTACTTC CASSLASGLAGKETQYF
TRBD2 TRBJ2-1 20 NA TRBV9 TGTGCCAGCAGCGTTACCCAAACCGGACTAGCGGGAGTATCCTACAATGAGCAGTTCTTC CASSVTQTGLAGVSYNEQFF
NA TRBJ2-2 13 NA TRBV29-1 TGCAGCGACCTAGCGAGAAACACCGGGGAGCTGTTTTTT CSDLARNTGELFF
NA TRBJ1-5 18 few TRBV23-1 TGCGCCAGCGTCCCCAGGCTCCTAACCCGCGGGGGCGGTCAGCCCCAGCATTTT CASVPRLLTRGGGQPQHF
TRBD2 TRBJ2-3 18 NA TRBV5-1 TGCGCCAGCAGCTTGGGACTAGCAACCCGGGGGTTAGCGGATACGCAGTATTTT CASSLGLATRGLADTQYF
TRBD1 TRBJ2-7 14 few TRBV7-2 TGTGCCAGCAGCCCAAGCCGGGACAGTTACGAGCAGTACTTC CASSPSRDSYEQYF
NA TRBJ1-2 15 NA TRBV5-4 TGTGCCAGCAGCTTGGGTCAGGGGCTGGAGTATGGCTACACCTTC CASSLGQGLEYGYTF
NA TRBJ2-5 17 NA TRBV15 TGTGCCACCAGCAGAGACGCTCGGACAAGGAGAAGGGAGACCCAGTACTTC CATSRDARTRRRETQYF
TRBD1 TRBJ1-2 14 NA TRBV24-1 TGTGCCACCAGTGGAGGACAGGGTAGGAGTGGCTACACCTTC CATSGGQGRSGYTF
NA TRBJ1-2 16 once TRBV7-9 TGTGCCAGCAGCTCACTCTCACCCGGGAGAGGGACTGGCTACACCTTC CASSSLSPGRGTGYTF
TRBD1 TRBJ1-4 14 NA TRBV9 TGTGCCAGCAGCTTTACAGGGGGCAATGAAAAACTGTTTTTT CASSFTGGNEKLFF
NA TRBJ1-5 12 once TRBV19 TGTGCCAGTAGTTTACAGGACCAGCCCCAGCATTTT CASSLQDQPQHF
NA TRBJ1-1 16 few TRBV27 TGTGCCAGCAGCCACACAGGGAGTGGAGCGAAAACTGAAGCTTTCTTT CASSHTGSGAKTEAFF
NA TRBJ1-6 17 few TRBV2 TGTGCCAGCAGTGGGAGAGGCACAGGGTTAGGTAATTCACCCCTCCACTTT CASSGRGTGLGNSPLHF
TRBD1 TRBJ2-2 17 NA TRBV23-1 TGCGCCAGCAGTCATTATACAGGGGCCCGGTGCACCGGGGAGCTGTTTTTT CASSHYTGARCTGELFF
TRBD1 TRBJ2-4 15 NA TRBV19 TGTGCCAGTAGTAGGGACAGACGAGCCAAAAACATTCAGTACTTC CASSRDRRAKNIQYF
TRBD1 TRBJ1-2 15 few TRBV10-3 TGTGCCATCAGTGAGGGGACAGGGAAAATATATGGCTACACCTTC CAISEGTGKIYGYTF
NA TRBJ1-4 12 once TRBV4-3 TGCGCCAGCAGCCGGGAGGCCGGAAAACTGTTTTTT CASSREAGKLFF
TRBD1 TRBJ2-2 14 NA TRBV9 TGTGCCAGCAGCTCACGGACAGGAGGCGGGGAGCTGTTTTTT CASSSRTGGGELFF
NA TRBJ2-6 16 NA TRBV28 TGTGCCAGCAGTTTAGGGGGCAGTAGAGGGGCCAACGTCCTGACTTTC CASSLGGSRGANVLTF
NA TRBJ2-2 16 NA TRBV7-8 TGTGCCAGCAGCTTAGCGGGCCTTCGGAACACCGGGGAGCTGTTTTTT CASSLAGLRNTGELFF
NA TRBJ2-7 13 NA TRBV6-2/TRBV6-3 TGTGCCAGCAGTTACCCGGGTACCTACGAGCAGTACTTC CASSYPGTYEQYF
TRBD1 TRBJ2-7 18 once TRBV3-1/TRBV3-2 TGTGCCAGCAGTCATCGACAGGGGGCAAGGGGAACCTCCTACGAGCAGTACTTC CASSHRQGARGTSYEQYF
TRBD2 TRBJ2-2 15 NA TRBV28 TGTGCCAGCAGTTTACGGGAGGGCCTCGCCGGGGAGCTGTTTTTT CASSLREGLAGELFF
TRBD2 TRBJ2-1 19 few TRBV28 TGTGCCAGCAGTTCCCCGGGACTAGCGGGAGATGGGTTCAGGAATGAGCAGTTCTTC CASSSPGLAGDGFRNEQFF
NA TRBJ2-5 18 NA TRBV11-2 TGTGCCAGCAGCCCATCACCCGCCAGGTGGGGGCCGCAAGAGACCCAGTACTTC CASSPSPARWGPQETQYF
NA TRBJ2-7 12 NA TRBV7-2 TGTGCCAGCAGCTTAAGCAGGGGCGAGCAGTACTTC CASSLSRGEQYF
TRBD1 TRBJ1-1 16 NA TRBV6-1 TGTGCCAGCAGTGAAGGGGACAGCGGCCTCCCCACTGAAGCTTTCTTT CASSEGDSGLPTEAFF